The sequence of this T cell receptor beta chain was determined in a study of response to subunit inactivated influenza vaccine. Study-wide results and limits: A suggestion made by the authors is that each seasonal influenza vaccination recruits few new T cells.

In TCRdb, the RT-PCR reads were re-called with MiXCR into one record per CDR3 protein. The top ten hold around 12% of the sample, which has fewer than 650,000 distinct CDR3 sequences, 10% to 15% seen once. As for this clonotype: Its antigen is not known. Its ends do not fully match the called genes, so a read error is possible.

CDR1 is LGHDT, CDR2 YNNKEL, per germline (reference sequence). The CDR3 contains 12 residues. This TCR was recovered from a man aged 45-65 years who received an inactivated influenza vaccine. The chain has TRBV3-1 and TRBJ1-1; D gene uncertain. The sequencing used PBMCs from blood, collected about 6 weeks after vaccination. The DNA of the CDR3 is TGTGCCAGCAGGCAAGGAGGGAATGTGCCTTTCTTT. Protein product: CASRQGGNVPFF.